Given below is one T cell receptor (beta chain) in context. The data were obtained in a study of blood T cell repertoires in COVID-19. Study overall: PBMCs, B-cell-depleted T cells, or T cells provided the cDNA or gDNA that made up the material.

Some clones are missing from TCRdb's copy, which holds only in-frame ones; the method was immunoSEQ multiplex PCR. This sample has under 250,000 clones; 85% to 90% occur once, and the top ten carry roughly 2.5%. The sequence derives from a woman aged 55-70 years with acute or convalescent COVID-19. Material for sequencing was peripheral blood.

The CDR3 coding sequence is TGTGCCTGGAATACGGGAACATTCCCAGATACGCAGTATTTT. Translating gives CAWNTGTFPDTQYF. The rearrangement links TRBV30 to TRBJ2-3, with D possibly being TRBD2 (5 bases). V was trimmed by 4 bases and J by 4 bases, leaving 15 bases between them. This CDR3 region has 14 residues. Germline V CDR1 and CDR2: GTSNPN, SVGIG (reference sequence).